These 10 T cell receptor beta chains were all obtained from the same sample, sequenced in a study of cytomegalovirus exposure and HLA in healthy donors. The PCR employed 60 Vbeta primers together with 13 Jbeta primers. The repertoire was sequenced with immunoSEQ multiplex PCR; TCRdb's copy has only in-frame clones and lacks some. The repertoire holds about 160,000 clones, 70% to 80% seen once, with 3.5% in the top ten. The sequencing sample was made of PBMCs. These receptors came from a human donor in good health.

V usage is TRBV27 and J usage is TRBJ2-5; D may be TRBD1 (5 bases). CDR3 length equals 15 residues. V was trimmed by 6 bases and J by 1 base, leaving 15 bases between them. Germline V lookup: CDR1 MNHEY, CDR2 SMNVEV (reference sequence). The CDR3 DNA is TGTGCCAGCAGCCCAGTCCGACAGTCCCAAGAGACCCAGTACTTC. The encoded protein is CASSPVRQSQETQYF.

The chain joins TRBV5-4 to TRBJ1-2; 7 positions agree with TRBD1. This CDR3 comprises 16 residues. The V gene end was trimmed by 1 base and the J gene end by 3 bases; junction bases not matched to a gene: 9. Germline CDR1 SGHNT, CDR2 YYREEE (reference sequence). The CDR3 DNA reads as TGTGCCAGCAGCTTGCAGACAGGGTCCGGGTACTATGGCTACACCTTC. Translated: CASSLQTGSGYYGYTF.

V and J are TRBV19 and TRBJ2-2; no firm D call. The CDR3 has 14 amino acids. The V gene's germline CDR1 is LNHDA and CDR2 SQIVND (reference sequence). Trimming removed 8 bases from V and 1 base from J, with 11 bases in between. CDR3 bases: TGTGCCAGTTGTGACCGACTGAACACCGGGGAGCTGTTTTTT. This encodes CASCDRLNTGELFF.

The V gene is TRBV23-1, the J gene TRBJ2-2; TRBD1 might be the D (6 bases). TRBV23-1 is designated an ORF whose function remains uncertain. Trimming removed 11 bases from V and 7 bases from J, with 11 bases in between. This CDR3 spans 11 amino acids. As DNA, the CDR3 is TGCGCCGCTCAGGGGAGCGGGGAGCTGTTTTTT. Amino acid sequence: CAAQGSGELFF.

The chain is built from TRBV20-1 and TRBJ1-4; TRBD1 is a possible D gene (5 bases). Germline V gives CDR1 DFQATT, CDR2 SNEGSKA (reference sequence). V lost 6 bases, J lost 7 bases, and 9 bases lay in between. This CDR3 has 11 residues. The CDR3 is CSASQGEKLFF. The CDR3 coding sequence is TGCAGTGCAAGCCAGGGTGAAAAACTGTTTTTT.

CDR3 loop: CASSFGGLEGEQYF. The CDR3 DNA reads TGTGCCAGCAGCTTCGGCGGTTTGGAGGGCGAGCAGTACTTC. This chain uses TRBV7-9 with TRBJ2-7; D possibly corresponds to TRBD2 (6 bases). The CDR3 consists of 14 residues. V lost 3 bases to trimming and J lost 6 bases, with 15 bases between them. In germline, CDR1 is SEHNR, CDR2 FQNEAQ (reference sequence).

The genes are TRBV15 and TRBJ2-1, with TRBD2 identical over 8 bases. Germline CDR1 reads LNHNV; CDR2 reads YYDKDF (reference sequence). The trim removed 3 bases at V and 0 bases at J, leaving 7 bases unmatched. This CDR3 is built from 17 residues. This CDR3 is CATSREAGGLSYNEQFF. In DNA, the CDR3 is TGTGCCACCAGCAGGGAGGCGGGGGGCCTCTCCTACAATGAGCAGTTCTTC.

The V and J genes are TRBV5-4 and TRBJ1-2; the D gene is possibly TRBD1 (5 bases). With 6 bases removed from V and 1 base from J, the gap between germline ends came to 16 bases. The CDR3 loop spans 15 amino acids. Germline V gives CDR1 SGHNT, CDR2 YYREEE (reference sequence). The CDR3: CASNLGGTNNYGYTF. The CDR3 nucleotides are TGTGCCAGCAACCTGGGGGGAACCAATAACTATGGCTACACCTTC.

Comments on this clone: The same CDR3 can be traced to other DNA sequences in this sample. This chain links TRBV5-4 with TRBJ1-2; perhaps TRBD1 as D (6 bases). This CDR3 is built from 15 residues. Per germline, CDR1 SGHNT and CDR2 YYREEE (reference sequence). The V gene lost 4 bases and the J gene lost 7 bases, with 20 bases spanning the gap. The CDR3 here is CASSHPGQGGVGYTF. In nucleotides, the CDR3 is TGTGCCAGCAGCCATCCGGGGCAAGGGGGGGTTGGCTACACCTTC. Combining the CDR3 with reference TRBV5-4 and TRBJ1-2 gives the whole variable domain ETGVTQSPTHLIKTRGQQVTLRCSSQSGHNTVSWYQQALGQGPQFIFQYYREEENGRGNFPPRFSGLQFPNYSSELNVNALELDDSALYLCASSHPGQGGVGYTFGSGTRLTVV.

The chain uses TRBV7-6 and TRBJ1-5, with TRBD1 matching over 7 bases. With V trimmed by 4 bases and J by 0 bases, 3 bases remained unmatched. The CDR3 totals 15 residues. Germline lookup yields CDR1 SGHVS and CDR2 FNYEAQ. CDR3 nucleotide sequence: TGTGCCAGCAGCTCGAACAGGGGTAGCAATCAGCCCCAGCATTTT. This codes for CASSSNRGSNQPQHF.